The clone carrying this TCR beta chain was detected only a few times. Its antigen is not known. This entry is derived from a study of graft-versus-host responses after intestinal transplantation. About the research overall: Uniformly, recipients were administered anti-thymocyte globulin induction with subsequent tacrolimus and steroids for approximately three years.

Germline assignment: CDR1 SGHDT and CDR2 YYEEEE. CDR3 length: 15 residues. Trimming left V 3 bases short and J 4 bases short, with 14 bases between. Data came from immunoSEQ multiplex PCR; TCRdb stores just in-frame clones and leaves some out. The sample shows roughly 120,000 clones, approximately 93% of them seen only once. V is TRBV5-6 and J is TRBJ1-3, with a possible D match to TRBD1 (5 bases). The specimen was unstimulated CD8+ T cells sorted from spleen or lymph node cells, collected before transplant. The TCR originated in a human donor who was the organ donor for an intestinal transplant. The CDR3 sequence is CASSYGTLDGNTIYF. CDR3 sequence (DNA): TGTGCCAGCAGCTACGGGACGCTCGACGGAAACACCATATATTTT.